Shown below are 10 T cell receptor beta chains from a single sample sequenced in a study of cytomegalovirus exposure and HLA in healthy donors. Repertoires were generated with immunoSEQ multiplex PCR, while TCRdb's copy carries only in-frame clones and drops some. The table records about 120,000 clones, roughly 88% of them present only once. The specimen sequenced was PBMCs. These receptors originate from a young man in good health and CMV-seronegative.

This clone occurred once. The chain uses TRBV16 and TRBJ2-3, with D possibly TRBD2 on 5 matching bases. The V and J ends lost 7 bases and 6 bases respectively, with 14 bases between them. Germline assignment: CDR1 KGHSY and CDR2 FQNENV. This CDR3 has 13 residues. The CDR3 loop is CASTRWERDTQYF. CDR3 DNA: TGTGCCAGCACTCGGTGGGAGCGCGATACGCAGTATTTT. Full variable domain (remainder filled in from reference TRBV16 and TRBJ2-3): GEEVAQTPKHLVRGEGQKAKLYCAPIKGHSYVFWYQQVLKNEFKFLISFQNENVFDETGMPKERFSAKCLPNSPCSLEIQATKLEDSAVYFCASTRWERDTQYFGPGTRLTVL.

Written as DNA, the CDR3 is TGTGCCAGCAGCATGCAGGGCACAGATACGCAGTATTTT. It codes for CASSMQGTDTQYF. The chain is built from TRBV7-6 and TRBJ2-3; D unresolved. The germline V gene has CDR1 SGHVS and CDR2 FNYEAQ. This CDR3 is built from 13 residues. V lost 5 bases and J 1 base, leaving 7 bases between the germline ends.

The gene calls are TRBV6-1 and TRBJ2-2, with 7 bases aligning to TRBD1. Germline trimming cut 6 bases from V and 5 bases from J; bases unmatched to any gene: 6. The V gene's germline CDR1 is MNHNS and CDR2 SASEGT. There are 14 residues in the CDR3. CDR3 in amino acids: CASRAGGWTGELFF. CDR3 sequence (DNA): TGTGCCAGCAGGGCAGGGGGTTGGACCGGGGAGCTGTTTTTT.

This clone was detected only once. In the same sample, other DNA sequences code for this CDR3. V usage is TRBV19 and J usage is TRBJ1-1, with TRBD1 matching over 7 bases. Germline V gene data show CDR1 as LNHDA and CDR2 as SQIVND (reference sequence). The V gene end was trimmed by 4 bases and the J gene end by 4 bases; junction bases not matched to a gene: 9. The CDR3 is 15 residues long. CDR3 protein: CASSTSGGWGTEAFF. CDR3 coding DNA: TGTGCCAGTAGTACCTCAGGGGGTTGGGGCACTGAAGCTTTCTTT.

This chain links TRBV7-9 with TRBJ2-2; the D gene is possibly TRBD1 (6 bases). Germline lookup yields CDR1 SEHNR and CDR2 FQNEAQ (reference sequence). V was cut by 3 bases and J by 4 bases, with 9 bases left in between. The length of the CDR3 is 14 residues. The CDR3 nucleotides read TGTGCCAGCAGCTTCACAGGGAGCACCGGGGAGCTGTTTTTT. This gives the protein CASSFTGSTGELFF.

The gene calls are TRBV19 and TRBJ2-1; 10 nucleotides agree with TRBD2. The V segment lost 6 bases and the J segment 6 bases; nucleotides outside the gene matches: 11. Looked up from germline, CDR1 is LNHDA and CDR2 is SQIVND (reference sequence). This CDR3 is built from 16 residues. This CDR3 reads CASSQTLAGAPNEQFF. The CDR3 DNA reads TGTGCCAGTAGCCAGACCCTAGCGGGGGCTCCCAATGAGCAGTTCTTC.

This clone came up a few times. The V gene is TRBV27, the J gene TRBJ1-5; no clear D gene. Germline CDR1 MNHEY, CDR2 SMNVEV (reference sequence). Trimming removed 5 bases at V and 9 bases at J, with 20 bases between. The CDR3 runs 15 residues. The CDR3 region is CASSPRTPRDPPQHF. The CDR3 nucleotides are TGTGCCAGCAGTCCAAGGACGCCGAGGGATCCGCCCCAGCATTTT.

V and J are TRBV27 and TRBJ1-2; 12 nucleotides line up with TRBD1. Germline V gene data show CDR1 as MNHEY and CDR2 as SMNVEV (reference sequence). Trimming took 5 bases from V and 7 from J; bases not matched to a gene: 5. This CDR3 has 14 residues. Written as DNA, the CDR3 is TGTGCCAGCAGTCCGGGACAGGGGGCGCGTGGCTACACCTTC. Protein product: CASSPGQGARGYTF.

This chain uses TRBV5-4 with TRBJ2-7, with TRBD1 matching over 8 bases. The V gene's germline CDR1 is SGHNT and CDR2 YYREEE (reference sequence). The trim removed 7 bases at V and 0 bases at J, leaving 3 bases unmatched. CDR3 length: 13 residues. The CDR3 loop reads CASRDRTSYEQYF. The CDR3 region has the DNA TGTGCCAGCCGGGACAGGACCTCCTACGAGCAGTACTTC.

This chain connects TRBV7-9 to TRBJ1-1; no clear D gene. The ends were cut back, 5 bases at V and 3 bases at J, with 22 bases in the middle. The length of the CDR3 is 17 residues. CDR1 SEHNR and CDR2 FQNEAQ come from the germline V gene (reference sequence). CDR3 bases: TGTGCCAGCAGCCCGGTGGCGGGGAAGTATCCGGACACTGAAGCTTTCTTT. Its protein is CASSPVAGKYPDTEAFF.